The 28 T cell receptor beta chains listed next were all sequenced from one sample in a study of cytomegalovirus exposure and HLA in healthy donors. PCR was performed using 60 Vbeta and 13 Jbeta primers. Profiled with immunoSEQ multiplex PCR; TCRdb holds only in-frame clones, not every one. Of about 140,000 clones listed, more than 70% are singletons. Sequenced sample: PBMCs. Every receptor here comes from a man aged 35 to 55 in good health and CMV-seronegative.

The V and J genes are TRBV19 and TRBJ1-1; 7 bases are a match to TRBD1. The CDR3 is 14 amino acids. V dropped 5 bases and J dropped 1; count of bases not matched to a gene: 4. Germline V gives CDR1 LNHDA, CDR2 SQIVND (reference sequence). CDR3 sequence reads: CASSEGGTNTEAFF. The CDR3 nucleotides read TGTGCCAGTAGTGAAGGGGGCACGAACACTGAAGCTTTCTTT.

This clone came up once. The rearrangement joins TRBV30 to TRBJ1-5; D gene unclear. Germline V gene data show CDR1 as GTSNPN and CDR2 as SVGIG (reference sequence). V was clipped by 7 bases and J by 2 bases, with 9 bases between them. The CDR3 is 12 residues long. The CDR3 DNA reads as TGTGCCTACGACATCGGCAATCAGCCCCAGCATTTT. Its translation: CAYDIGNQPQHF.

This clone showed up just a few times. V usage is TRBV13 and J usage is TRBJ2-4; weak D call: TRBD1 (5 bases). Trimming left V 0 bases short and J 3 bases short, with 6 bases between. CDR3 length: 14 amino acids. Germline-derived CDR1 and CDR2 are PRHDT and FYEKMQ (reference sequence). CDR3 sequence reads: CASSLGGDKNIQYF. The CDR3 bases are TGTGCCAGCAGCTTAGGAGGGGACAAAAACATTCAGTACTTC. Full variable domain (remainder filled in from reference TRBV13 and TRBJ2-4): AAGVIQSPRHLIKEKRETATLKCYPIPRHDTVYWYQQGPGQDPQFLISFYEKMQSDKGSIPDRFSAQQFSDYHSELNMSSLELGDSALYFCASSLGGDKNIQYFGAGTRLSVL.

This clone was counted only a few times. The chain recombines TRBV28 with TRBJ1-6, with 7 bases matching TRBD1. The CDR3 is 17 amino acids. V was clipped by 3 bases and J by 3 bases; unmatched bases: 8. Germline V gene lookup returns CDR1 MDHEN and CDR2 SYDVKM. The CDR3 DNA reads as TGTGCCAGCAGTTTTCTCGACAGGGCTCTCTATAATTCACCCCTCCACTTT. Its protein is CASSFLDRALYNSPLHF.

This clone was seen just once. A read error may produce the germline difference seen at one junction end. V and J are TRBV5-6 and TRBJ1-4; D gene ambiguous. The CDR3 sequence is 13 residues long. Per the germline V gene, CDR1 is SGHDT and CDR2 is YYEEEE. CDR3 sequence (DNA): TGTGCCAGCAGCTTATTAGTAAATGAAAAACCGTTTTTT. Protein sequence: CASSLLVNEKPFF.

This clone was observed once. V and J are TRBV7-7 and TRBJ2-7; 8 bases align to TRBD2. The junction had 14 bases not matched to a gene; V was cut back by 8 bases and J by 5 bases. This CDR3 contains 15 residues. Germline V gives CDR1 SSHAT, CDR2 FNYEAQ (reference sequence). The CDR3 protein is CASPFPGGGRDEQYF. The DNA of the CDR3 is TGTGCCAGCCCCTTCCCCGGGGGGGGGAGGGACGAGCAGTACTTC.

This chain uses TRBV2 with TRBJ2-2; 9 nucleotides align to TRBD2. The CDR3 has 15 residues. Germline V gene lookup returns CDR1 SNHLY and CDR2 FYNNEI. V lost 3 bases and J lost 4; bases outside the gene matches: 3. CDR3 protein: CASSESSGVTGELFF. The DNA of the CDR3 is TGTGCCAGCAGTGAGTCTAGCGGGGTCACCGGGGAGCTGTTTTTT.

Only one count was recorded for this clone. V gene TRBV5-1 combines with J gene TRBJ2-5; TRBD2 agrees at 8 bases. Trimming took 5 bases from V and 3 from J; bases not matched to a gene: 9. This CDR3 comprises 15 residues. In germline, CDR1 is SGHRS, CDR2 YFSETQ. The CDR3 reads CASSPFSRGEETQYF. DNA for the CDR3: TGCGCCAGCAGTCCCTTCTCGCGGGGGGAAGAGACCCAGTACTTC.

This chain uses TRBV6-6 with TRBJ1-2; 7 nucleotides line up with TRBD1. The ends lost 4 bases at V and 8 bases at J; junction bases unmatched: 10. Germline CDR1 MNHNY, CDR2 SVGAGI (reference sequence). The CDR3 extends over 14 amino acids. The CDR3 DNA follows: TGTGCCAGCAGTTCCAACCGGGACAGAAAAGGCTACACCTTC. This encodes CASSSNRDRKGYTF.

The rearrangement links TRBV28 to TRBJ2-2; D is perhaps TRBD1 (5 bases). CDR1 MDHEN and CDR2 SYDVKM come from the germline V gene. Trimming took 2 bases from V and 6 from J, leaving 10 bases between them. The CDR3 loop spans 14 amino acids. CDR3 in amino acids: CASSLIRAAGELFF. CDR3 nucleotides: TGTGCCAGCAGTTTAATCAGGGCTGCCGGGGAGCTGTTTTTT. The full variable domain, in which reference TRBV28 and TRBJ2-2 provide the parts outside the CDR3, is DVKVTQSSRYLVKRTGEKVFLECVQDMDHENMFWYRQDPGLGLRLIYFSYDVKMKEKGDIPEGYSVSREKKERFSLILESASTNQTSMYLCASSLIRAAGELFFGEGSRLTVL.

V and J are TRBV6-5 and TRBJ1-1, with 7 bases that match TRBD1. CDR3 length: 14 amino acids. The germline gives CDR1 MNHEY, CDR2 SVGAGI. Germline trimming cut 5 bases from V and 7 bases from J; bases unmatched to any gene: 10. Here the CDR3 reads CASSTNRGGGEAFF. The CDR3 DNA reads TGTGCCAGCAGTACTAACAGGGGAGGCGGTGAAGCTTTCTTT.

V usage is TRBV6-1 and J usage is TRBJ1-4; TRBD1 aligns across 7 bases. There are 15 residues in the CDR3. Germline CDR1 reads MNHNS; CDR2 reads SASEGT. J was trimmed by 7 bases and V by 3 bases; bases with no gene match: 8. CDR3 loop: CASSDRQGRGEKLFF. CDR3 bases: TGTGCCAGCAGTGACAGACAGGGCCGGGGTGAAAAACTGTTTTTT.

The chain combines TRBV5-6 with TRBJ1-2, with D hard to call. V was trimmed by 0 bases and J by 8 bases, leaving 11 bases between them. CDR3 size: 13 residues. Germline V CDR1 and CDR2: SGHDT, YYEEEE. CDR3 in amino acids: CASSLGEFWGYTF. The DNA of the CDR3 is TGTGCCAGCAGCTTGGGGGAGTTCTGGGGCTACACCTTC.

This chain uses TRBV7-3 with TRBJ2-7; 9 bases line up with TRBD1. The germline V gene encodes CDR1 SGHTA and CDR2 FQGTGA. The CDR3 is 15 residues long. With V trimmed by 5 bases and J by 4 bases, 9 bases remained unmatched. The CDR3, as DNA: TGTGCCAGCAGCCAAGGTACAGGGGGCCAGTACGAGCAGTACTTC. Encoded protein: CASSQGTGGQYEQYF.

This chain links TRBV18 with TRBJ2-2, with D tentatively TRBD2 (5 bases). Trimming left V 2 bases short and J 0 bases short, with 10 bases between. CDR3 length equals 16 residues. Germline lookup yields CDR1 KGHSH and CDR2 LQKENI. The CDR3 DNA sequence: TGTGCCAGCTCACCAGTGAGGGTTTCGAACACCGGGGAGCTGTTTTTT. Translation: CASSPVRVSNTGELFF.

This clone was seen a few times. The J gene is TRBJ1-1, the V gene TRBV6-5; weak D call: TRBD1 (5 bases). CDR1 and CDR2 from the germline V gene are MNHEY and SVGAGI. The CDR3 sequence is 15 residues long. With 6 bases removed from V and 4 bases from J, the gap between germline ends came to 18 bases. CDR3 nucleotide sequence: TGTGCCAGCAGCTCCCCTGGCGTCAGGGCCACTGAAGCTTTCTTT. It specifies CASSSPGVRATEAFF.

The V call is TRBV9, the J call TRBJ2-7; the D gene is possibly TRBD2 (6 bases). Trimming removed 4 bases at V and 2 bases at J, with 16 bases between. CDR1 is SGDLS and CDR2 is YYNGEE in the germline V gene. The CDR3 totals 15 residues. The CDR3 DNA sequence: TGTGCCAGCAGCTCCTCCGGGGGATCCACCTACGAGCAGTACTTC. Amino acid sequence: CASSSSGGSTYEQYF.

The rearrangement uses TRBV4-2 and TRBJ1-4; 10 bases are shared with TRBD1. V lost 2 bases, J lost 1 base, and 4 bases stayed unmatched. CDR3 length equals 17 residues. Germline values: CDR1 LGHNA, CDR2 YNFKEQ. The CDR3 DNA is TGTGCCAGCAGCCAAAGGACAGGGGGGGGAACTAATGAAAAACTGTTTTTT. Its protein is CASSQRTGGGTNEKLFF.

The chain employs TRBV11-1 and TRBJ2-7; D is possibly TRBD2 (6 bases). Trimming pared 3 bases from V and 6 bases from J, leaving 15 bases between. The CDR3 sequence is 14 residues long. Germline V lookup: CDR1 SGHAT, CDR2 FQDESV (reference sequence). The CDR3 sequence is CASSLGGRAGEQYF. The CDR3, as DNA: TGTGCCAGCAGCTTGGGGGGACGGGCCGGCGAGCAGTACTTC.

CDR3 DNA: TGTGCCAGCAGCTCCCGGGACAGGAACGAGCAGTACTTC. Amino acid sequence: CASSSRDRNEQYF. This chain links TRBV7-9 with TRBJ2-7; 8 bases are shared with TRBD1. V lost 4 bases and J lost 5; bases outside the gene matches: 4. The CDR3 runs 13 residues. Germline CDR1 reads SEHNR; CDR2 reads FQNEAQ (reference sequence). Drawing the rest from reference TRBV7-9 and TRBJ2-7, the complete variable domain is DTGVSQNPRHKITKRGQNVTFRCDPISEHNRLYWYRQTLGQGPEFLTYFQNEAQLEKSRLLSDRFSAERPKGSFSTLEIQRTEQGDSAMYLCASSSRDRNEQYFGPGTRLTVT.

The chain uses TRBV21-1 and TRBJ2-5; the D segment call TRBD1 is taken from the table without a DNA check. TRBV21-1 is a recognized pseudogene. This CDR3 has 16 residues. The CDR3 reads CASSKVYRTGQETQYF. The DNA of the CDR3 is TGTGCCAGCAGCAAAGTCTATAGGACAGGGCAAGAGACCCAGTACTTC.

The chain is built from TRBV13 and TRBJ2-4; D is ambiguous. Germline V lookup: CDR1 PRHDT, CDR2 FYEKMQ (reference sequence). The CDR3 loop spans 16 amino acids. Trimming removed 0 bases from V and 3 bases from J, with 12 bases in between. CDR3 in DNA: TGTGCCAGCAGCTTAGGCCGGGTTAATCTCAAAAACATTCAGTACTTC. It specifies CASSLGRVNLKNIQYF.

The chain is built from TRBV9 and TRBJ2-3, with D possibly matching TRBD2 (7 bases). The CDR3 consists of 16 residues. Germline lookup yields CDR1 SGDLS and CDR2 YYNGEE. V lost 0 bases and J lost 1, with 12 bases in between. DNA for the CDR3: TGTGCCAGCAGCGTAGGGGGGGGCTGGGGCACAGATACGCAGTATTTT. It codes for CASSVGGGWGTDTQYF.

The gene calls are TRBV7-3 and TRBJ1-1; a possible D gene is TRBD1 (6 bases). V lost 1 base, J lost 3 bases, and 9 bases lay in between. This CDR3 is 14 amino acids long. In germline, CDR1 is SGHTA, CDR2 FQGTGA. Here the CDR3 reads CASSLKGGDTEAFF. As DNA, the CDR3 is TGTGCCAGCAGCTTAAAGGGGGGGGACACTGAAGCTTTCTTT.

The gene calls are TRBV27 and TRBJ2-5; TRBD1 might be the D (7 bases). The DNA end is more similar to TRBJ2-7, so the J call may be wrong. Germline CDR1 is MNHEY and CDR2 is SMNVEV (reference sequence). CDR3 size: 17 residues. As DNA, the CDR3 is TGTGCCAGCAGTTTGAGGGAGAGGGGGGACAGCTCCTACGAGCAGTACTTC. Residues: CASSLRERGDSSYEQYF.

This chain connects TRBV28 to TRBJ1-5; a weak D match, TRBD1 (6 bases). From germline, CDR1 is MDHEN and CDR2 SYDVKM. V gave up 8 bases and J gave up 3 bases, with 14 bases separating them. The CDR3 runs 14 residues. The CDR3 DNA sequence: TGTGCCAGCGGGGGGGCAGGCTACAATCAGCCCCAGCATTTT. The encoded protein is CASGGAGYNQPQHF.

The genes are TRBV7-8 and TRBJ2-5; 10 nucleotides match TRBD1. The J call may not be correct, given that the DNA end is closer to TRBJ2-7. The germline V gene has CDR1 SGHVS and CDR2 FQNEAQ. The CDR3 sequence is 14 residues long. CDR3 DNA sequence: TGTGCCAGCAGCCCCGGGACAGGGGTCTACGAGCAGTACTTC. Translated, it gives CASSPGTGVYEQYF.

The chain recombines TRBV7-7 with TRBJ2-2; TRBD2 agrees at 8 bases. Germline-derived CDR1 and CDR2 are SSHAT and FNYEAQ (reference sequence). Trimming at V came to 5 bases and at J to 8 bases, leaving 13 bases not matched to a gene. The CDR3 runs to 16 residues. CDR3 loop: CASSPRGDPIGGELFF. The DNA of the CDR3 is TGTGCCAGCAGCCCGCGGGGGGACCCGATAGGGGGGGAGCTGTTTTTT. The full variable domain, in which reference TRBV7-7 and TRBJ2-2 provide the parts outside the CDR3, is GAGVSQSPRYKVTKRGQDVTLRCDPISSHATLYWYQQALGQGPEFLTYFNYEAQPDKSGLPSDRFSAERPEGSISTLTIQRTEQRDSAMYRCASSPRGDPIGGELFFGEGSRLTVL.